This entry is about one T cell receptor beta chain. Its matching antigen is unknown. CDR3 length: 13 amino acids. An approximately 2.7 ml blood sample was drawn per donor. After skipping T cell sorting, the authors isolated total RNA from whole blood. Eight separate reactions for every sample produced the cDNA. After re-calling the 5' RACE reads, TCRdb lists one entry per CDR3 protein, DNA absent. In total, the table holds some 440,000 distinct CDR3 sequences. The entry originates in a study of monozygotic twins with inflammatory bowel disease. Study observations and caveats: Repertoire similarity was not found to differ between concordant and discordant twins, possibly from limited power.

The receptor was isolated from a human donor with ulcerative colitis or Crohn's disease, or a healthy co-twin of an affected twin (not recorded which). The gene calls are TRBV12-3 or TRBV12-4 and TRBJ1-1; the D gene TCRdb calls, TRBD1, cannot be checked with no DNA. Material for sequencing was blood. The CDR3 protein is CASSSGTARAAFF.